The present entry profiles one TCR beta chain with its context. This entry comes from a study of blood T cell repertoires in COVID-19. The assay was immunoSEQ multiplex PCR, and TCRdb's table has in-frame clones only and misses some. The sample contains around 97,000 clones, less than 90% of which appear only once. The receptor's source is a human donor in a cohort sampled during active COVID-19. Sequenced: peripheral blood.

The CDR3 loop is CASSFNPPRETQYF. Written as DNA, the CDR3 is TGCGCCAGCAGCTTTAACCCCCCTCGGGAGACCCAGTACTTC. The chain is built from TRBV5-1 and TRBJ2-5; D not resolved. Trimming shortened V by 2 bases and J by 5 bases, and 13 bases separated the two germline ends. The CDR3 runs to 14 residues. The germline V gene encodes CDR1 SGHRS and CDR2 YFSETQ.